This T cell receptor (beta chain) derives from a study of CD4+ T cells in melanoma. General study results and limits: CD8+ T cell, macrophage and B cell function reportedly correlated with neoantigen-specific CD4+ T cells. Diverse differentiation states were reported for melanoma neoantigen-specific CD4+ T cells.

Generated by immunoSEQ multiplex PCR, the TCRdb table keeps only in-frame clones and is missing some. The table records roughly 120,000 clones, around 92% of them present only once. Comments on this clone: Antigen unknown.

V lost 0 bases and J 13 bases, leaving 18 bases between the germline ends. Germline V gives CDR1 MGHRA, CDR2 YSYEKL. The CDR3 consists of 14 residues. The TCR comes from a human donor with melanoma. V gene TRBV4-1 combines with J gene TRBJ1-1; D remains ambiguous. The sequenced material came from peripheral blood. Here the CDR3 DNA reads TGCGCCAGCAGCCAAGACCCCGGGAGGGTAGGAGTTTTCTTT. It translates to CASSQDPGRVGVFF.